The entry below describes one T cell receptor (beta chain). It has no known antigen specificity. No base quality information exists; no much larger clone differs at one position. The data belong to a study of PD-1 blockade in classical Hodgkin lymphoma (dated by TCRdb to 2020 to 2021). Notes on the research overall: Nivolumab dosing was 3 mg/kg intravenously every 2 weeks, continuing until either disease progression or unacceptable toxicity. The study used TCR beta sequencing and CyTOF to define a peripheral blood immune signature of response to PD-1 blockade in classical Hodgkin lymphoma. The full study reports these points: Trial patients achieving complete response had baseline diversity similar to newly diagnosed patients, whereas partial responders and progressors had significantly lower diversity. By C4D1, a significant rise was seen in CD4+ TCR diversity but not in CD8+ TCR diversity (p=0.0027 vs p=0.16), and the rise was most apparent among complete responders (p=0.02). Baseline TCR diversity was reported to be lower in newly diagnosed patients than in healthy donors, and even lower in relapsed/refractory patients. The study covered only a single clinical trial cohort, and the causes of the repertoire differences, possibly disease activity or prior therapy, were still not defined. Lower diversity was observed in patients in whom nivolumab was started less than 1 year after ASCT, and these patients were excluded from later analyses so that confounding by immune reconstitution would be avoided.

The Qiagen DNeasy kit was used to extract genomic DNA both from unsorted PBMCs and from the negatively selected CD4+ and CD8+ fractions. Using primers that anneal to V and J segments, immunoSEQ multiplex PCR amplified the TCR beta CDR3 regions. A synthetic immune receptor repertoire was used to minimize amplification bias, and any residual bias was removed computationally once sequencing was done. In the paper's pipeline: Custom Python scripts were used to quantify repertoire diversity as the Shannon entropy index. Unsorted, CD4+ and CD8+ repertoires were examined separately, except in combined analyses, for which CD4+ and CD8+ sequences were merged in silico. Clonal expansion was defined as a frequency increase of at least 2-fold after treatment compared with C1D1, and clones undetected at baseline were assigned a pseudocount of 0.5. Clones with 0 or 1 copy at C1D1 were defined as singleton clones, while clones with 2 or more copies were defined as non-singleton clones. By matching protein sequences in sorted samples from the same patient, clones expanded in unsorted samples were annotated as CD4+, CD8+ or unknown. Wilcoxon tests on paired samples were used to test changes in diversity from C1D1 to C4D1. The clones in this table, taken by TCRdb from immuneACCESS, are in-frame only. Not every clone is retained; where verified, under half of the shortfall comes from an unresolved V gene, and the cause of the rest is unknown. The DNA was the basis for D and trimming; V, J and clone size are from that table. A total of about 43,000 clones appear in this sample, under 75% of them only once. Together, the top ten hold roughly 2.8% of the sample.

The time point label, as the study defines it: cycle 2 day 1 (C2D1) of nivolumab. Every trial patient had relapsed after autologous stem cell transplantation, and cohorts A, B and C differed in prior brentuximab vedotin exposure. A total of fewer than 65 patients with relapsed/refractory classical Hodgkin lymphoma made up the trial cohort, and each patient's best overall response was complete response, partial response or progressive disease. Trial patients were treated with single-agent nivolumab in the multi-cohort phase II CheckMate 205 trial. An independent review committee assessed best overall response by applying the 2007 International Working Group response criteria. Trial PBMCs were collected just before the start of nivolumab (C1D1) and during therapy at cycle 2 day 1 and cycle 4 day 1. Peripheral blood was collected in 8 mL Vacutainer Cell Preparation Tubes, from which PBMCs were isolated by centrifugation and then cryopreserved.

CDR1 SGHTA and CDR2 FQGTGA were looked up in the germline V gene. The CDR3 runs 13 amino acids, cysteine and phenylalanine included. The kept DNA is CDR3 alone, 39 bases in frame from the first base. The V end loses 5 bases and the J end loses 8 bases, and a stretch of 13 bases separates them. This sequence originates from a human donor with classical Hodgkin lymphoma. The sample here was peripheral blood mononuclear cells (PBMCs), taken before the second cycle of nivolumab. The chain is encoded by TRBV7-3 joined to TRBJ2-1; the D gene is unclear. The sequenced DNA is TGTGCCAGCAGCCTTTATTCTGGGGATGAGCAGTTCTTC. Protein translation: CASSLYSGDEQFF.